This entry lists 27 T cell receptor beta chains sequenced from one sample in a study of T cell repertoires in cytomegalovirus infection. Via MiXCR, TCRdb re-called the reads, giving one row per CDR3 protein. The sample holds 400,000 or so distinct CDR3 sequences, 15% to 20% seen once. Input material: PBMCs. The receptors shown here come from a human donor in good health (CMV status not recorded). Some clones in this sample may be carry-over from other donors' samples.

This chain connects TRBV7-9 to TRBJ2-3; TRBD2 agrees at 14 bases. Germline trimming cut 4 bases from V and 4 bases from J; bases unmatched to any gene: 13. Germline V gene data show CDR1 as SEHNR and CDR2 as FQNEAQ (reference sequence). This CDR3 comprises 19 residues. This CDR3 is CASSSSQGTSGRPPDTQYF. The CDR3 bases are TGTGCCAGCAGCTCCTCGCAGGGGACTAGCGGGAGACCCCCAGATACGCAGTATTTT.

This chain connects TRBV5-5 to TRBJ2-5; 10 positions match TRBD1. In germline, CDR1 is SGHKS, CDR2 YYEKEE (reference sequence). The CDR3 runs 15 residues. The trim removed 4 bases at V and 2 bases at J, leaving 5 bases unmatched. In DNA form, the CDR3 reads TGTGCCAGCAGCCTCGAGGACAGGGGGCAAGAGACCCAGTACTTC. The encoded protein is CASSLEDRGQETQYF. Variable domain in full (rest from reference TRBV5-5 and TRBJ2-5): DAGVTQSPTHLIKTRGQQVTLRCSPISGHKSVSWYQQVLGQGPQFIFQYYEKEERGRGNFPDRFSARQFPNYSSELNVNALLLGDSALYLCASSLEDRGQETQYFGPGTRLLVL.

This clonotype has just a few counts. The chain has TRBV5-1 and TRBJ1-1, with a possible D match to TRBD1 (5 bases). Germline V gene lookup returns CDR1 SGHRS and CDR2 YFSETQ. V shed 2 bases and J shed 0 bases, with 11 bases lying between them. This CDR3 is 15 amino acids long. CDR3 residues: CASSLLKGMNTEAFF. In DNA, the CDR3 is TGCGCCAGCAGCTTATTAAAGGGGATGAACACTGAAGCTTTCTTT.

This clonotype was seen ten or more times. CDR3 amino acids: CASSLRGPDHSPLWLVYNEQFF. The CDR3 nucleotides are TGTGCCAGCAGCTTAAGGGGCCCCGACCATTCTCCCCTATGGCTTGTTTACAATGAGCAGTTCTTC. The chain employs TRBV7-9 and TRBJ2-1; D may be TRBD1 (5 bases). Trimming took off 2 bases at V and 4 bases at J, with 33 bases between the two ends. The V gene's germline CDR1 is SEHNR and CDR2 FQNEAQ (reference sequence). This CDR3 spans 22 amino acids.

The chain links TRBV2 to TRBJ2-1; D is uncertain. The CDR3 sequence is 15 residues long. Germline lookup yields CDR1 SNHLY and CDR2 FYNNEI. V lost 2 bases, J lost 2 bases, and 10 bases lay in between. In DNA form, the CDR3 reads TGTGCCAGCAGTGAAACTTTGAGGCCCTACAATGAGCAGTTCTTC. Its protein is CASSETLRPYNEQFF.

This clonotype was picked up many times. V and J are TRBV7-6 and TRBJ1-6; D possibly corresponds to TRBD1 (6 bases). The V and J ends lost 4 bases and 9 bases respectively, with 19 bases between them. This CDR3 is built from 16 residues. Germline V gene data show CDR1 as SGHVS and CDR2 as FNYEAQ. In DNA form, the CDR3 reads TGTGCCAGCAGCTCCCAATCCAGGGGAGGGATTTCACCCCTCCACTTT. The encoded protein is CASSSQSRGGISPLHF. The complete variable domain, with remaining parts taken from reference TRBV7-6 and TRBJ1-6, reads GAGVSQSPRYKVTKRGQDVALRCDPISGHVSLYWYRQALGQGPEFLTYFNYEAQQDKSGLPNDRFSAERPEGSISTLTIQRTEQRDSAMYRCASSSQSRGGISPLHFGNGTRLTVT.

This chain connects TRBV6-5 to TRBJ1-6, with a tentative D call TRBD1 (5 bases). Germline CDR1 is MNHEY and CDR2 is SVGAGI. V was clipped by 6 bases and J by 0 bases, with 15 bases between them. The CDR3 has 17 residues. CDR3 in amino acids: CASRSGRTSSYNSPLHF. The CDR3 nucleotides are TGTGCCAGCAGATCGGGACGGACGAGCTCCTATAATTCACCCCTCCACTTT.

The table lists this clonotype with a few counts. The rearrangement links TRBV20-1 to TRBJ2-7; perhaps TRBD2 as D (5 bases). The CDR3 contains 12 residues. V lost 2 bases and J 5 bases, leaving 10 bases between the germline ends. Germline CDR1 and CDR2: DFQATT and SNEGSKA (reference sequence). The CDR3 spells CSARFRDNEQYF. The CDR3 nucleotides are TGCAGTGCTAGATTTCGGGATAACGAGCAGTACTTC.

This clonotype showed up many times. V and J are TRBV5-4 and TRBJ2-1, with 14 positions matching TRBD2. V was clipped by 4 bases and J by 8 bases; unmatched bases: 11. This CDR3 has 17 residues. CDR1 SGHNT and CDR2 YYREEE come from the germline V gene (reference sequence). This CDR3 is CASSPGTSGSWRDEQFF. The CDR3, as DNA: TGTGCCAGCAGCCCGGGGACTAGCGGGAGTTGGCGGGATGAGCAGTTCTTC. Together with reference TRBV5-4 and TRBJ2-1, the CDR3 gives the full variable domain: ETGVTQSPTHLIKTRGQQVTLRCSSQSGHNTVSWYQQALGQGPQFIFQYYREEENGRGNFPPRFSGLQFPNYSSELNVNALELDDSALYLCASSPGTSGSWRDEQFFGPGTRLTVL.

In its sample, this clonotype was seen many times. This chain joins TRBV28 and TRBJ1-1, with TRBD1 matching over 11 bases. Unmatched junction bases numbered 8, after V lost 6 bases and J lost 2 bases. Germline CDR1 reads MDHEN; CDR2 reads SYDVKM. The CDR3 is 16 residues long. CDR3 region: CASSLRTGGVNTEAFF. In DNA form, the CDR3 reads TGTGCCAGCAGCCTTCGGACAGGGGGCGTAAACACTGAAGCTTTCTTT.

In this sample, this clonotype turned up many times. CDR3 amino acids: CASSSRTSEDTGELFF. Here the CDR3 DNA reads TGTGCCAGCAGTTCGCGGACTAGCGAGGACACCGGGGAGCTGTTTTTT. The V call is TRBV6-9, the J call TRBJ2-2, with 9 bases identical to TRBD2. Per germline, CDR1 MNHGY and CDR2 SVAAGI. V gave up 4 bases and J gave up 3 bases; unmatched junction bases: 6. The CDR3 length is 16 residues.

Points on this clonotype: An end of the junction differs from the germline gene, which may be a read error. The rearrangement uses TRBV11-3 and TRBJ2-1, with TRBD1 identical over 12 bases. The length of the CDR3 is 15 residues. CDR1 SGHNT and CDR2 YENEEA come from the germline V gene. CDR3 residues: CASSSGTGGYYEQFF. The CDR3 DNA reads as TGTGCCAGCAGCTCTGGGACAGGGGGCTACTATGAGCAGTTCTTC. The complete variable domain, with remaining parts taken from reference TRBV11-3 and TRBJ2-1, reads EAGVVQSPRYKIIEKKQPVAFWCNPISGHNTLYWYLQNLGQGPELLIRYENEEAVDDSQLPKDRFSAERLKGVDSTLKIQPAELGDSAVYLCASSSGTGGYYEQFFGPGTRLTVL.

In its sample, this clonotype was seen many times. CDR3 DNA sequence: TGTGCCAGCAGCTCTGAGTACGGGGCGGGCCCATACAATGAGCAGTTCTTC. Residues: CASSSEYGAGPYNEQFF. The gene calls are TRBV5-5 and TRBJ2-1; D tentatively fits TRBD1 or TRBD2 (5 bases each). CDR1 and CDR2 (germline): SGHKS, YYEKEE (reference sequence). V lost 3 bases to trimming and J lost 4 bases, with 20 bases between them. This CDR3 region has 17 residues.

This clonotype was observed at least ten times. The DNA of the CDR3 is TGTGCCAGCAGCCGAGGGGATTCACCCCTCCACTTT. As protein: CASSRGDSPLHF. The chain couples TRBV7-2 to TRBJ1-6; D may be TRBD1 (5 bases). The CDR3 is 12 residues long. The V end lost 5 bases, the J end lost 8 bases, and 7 bases lay between the germline ends. The germline V gene has CDR1 SGHTA and CDR2 FQGNSA.

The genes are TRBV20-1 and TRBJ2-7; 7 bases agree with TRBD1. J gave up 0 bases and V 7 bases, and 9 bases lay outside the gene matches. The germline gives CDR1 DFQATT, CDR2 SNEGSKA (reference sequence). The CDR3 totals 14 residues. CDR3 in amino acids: CSGDSGQLSYEQYF. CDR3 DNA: TGCAGTGGTGACTCGGGACAGCTCTCCTACGAGCAGTACTTC.

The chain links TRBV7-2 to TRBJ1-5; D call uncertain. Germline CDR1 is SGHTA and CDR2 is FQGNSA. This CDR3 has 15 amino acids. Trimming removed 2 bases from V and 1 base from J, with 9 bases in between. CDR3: CASSLHGGSNQPQHF. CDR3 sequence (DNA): TGTGCCAGCAGCTTACACGGTGGGAGCAATCAGCCCCAGCATTTT.

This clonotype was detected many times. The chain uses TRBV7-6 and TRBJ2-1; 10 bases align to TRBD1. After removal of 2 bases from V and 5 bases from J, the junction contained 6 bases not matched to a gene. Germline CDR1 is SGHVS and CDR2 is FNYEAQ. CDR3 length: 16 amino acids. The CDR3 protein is CASSLFGTGDHNEQFF. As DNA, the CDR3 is TGTGCCAGCAGCTTATTCGGGACAGGGGACCACAATGAGCAGTTCTTC.

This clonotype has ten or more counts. The CDR3 region has the DNA TGTGCCAGCAGCCCCACCCGGCTCTATGGCTACACCTTC. Its protein is CASSPTRLYGYTF. The chain joins TRBV7-2 to TRBJ1-2; D remains ambiguous. Germline CDR1 reads SGHTA; CDR2 reads FQGNSA. CDR3 length: 13 residues. Trimming removed 5 bases from V and 4 bases from J, with 11 bases in between.

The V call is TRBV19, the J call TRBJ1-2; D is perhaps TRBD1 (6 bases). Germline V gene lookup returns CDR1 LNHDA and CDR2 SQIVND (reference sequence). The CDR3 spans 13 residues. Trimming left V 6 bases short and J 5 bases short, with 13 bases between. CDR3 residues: CASSGRQGYGYTF. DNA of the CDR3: TGTGCCAGTAGCGGCAGGCAGGGGTATGGCTACACCTTC.

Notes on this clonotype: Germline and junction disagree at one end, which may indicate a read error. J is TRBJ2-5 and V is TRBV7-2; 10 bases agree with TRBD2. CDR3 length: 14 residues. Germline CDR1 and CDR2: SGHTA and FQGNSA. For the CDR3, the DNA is TGTGCCAGCAGCTCCCCCCTGGGGCTAGCGGGAGAGCATTTC. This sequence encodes CASSSPLGLAGEHF.

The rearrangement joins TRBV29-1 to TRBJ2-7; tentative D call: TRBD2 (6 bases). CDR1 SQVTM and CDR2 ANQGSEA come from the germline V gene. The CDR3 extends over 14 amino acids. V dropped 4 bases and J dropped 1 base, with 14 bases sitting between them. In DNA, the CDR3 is TGCAGCGTTGCTCTGCGGGGCGCTTCCTACGAGCAGTACTTC. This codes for CSVALRGASYEQYF.

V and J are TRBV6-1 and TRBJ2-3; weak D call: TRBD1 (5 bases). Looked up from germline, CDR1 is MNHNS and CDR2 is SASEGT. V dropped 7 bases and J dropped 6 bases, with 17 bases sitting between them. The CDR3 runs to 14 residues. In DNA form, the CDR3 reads TGTGCCAGCACCCTACGAGGTGGGGCTGATACGCAGTATTTT. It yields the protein CASTLRGGADTQYF.

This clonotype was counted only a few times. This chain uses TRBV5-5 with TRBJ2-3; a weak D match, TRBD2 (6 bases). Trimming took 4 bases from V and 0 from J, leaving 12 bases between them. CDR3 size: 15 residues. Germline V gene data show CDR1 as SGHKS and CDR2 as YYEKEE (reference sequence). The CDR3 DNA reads TGTGCCAGCAGCGCACCGGGACTCAGCACAGATACGCAGTATTTT. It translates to CASSAPGLSTDTQYF.

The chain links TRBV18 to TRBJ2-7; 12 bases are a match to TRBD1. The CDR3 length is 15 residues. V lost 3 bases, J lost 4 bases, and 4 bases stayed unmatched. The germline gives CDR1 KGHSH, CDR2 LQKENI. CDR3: CASSPRDRGHYEQYF. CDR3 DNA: TGTGCCAGCTCACCCCGGGACAGGGGGCATTACGAGCAGTACTTC.

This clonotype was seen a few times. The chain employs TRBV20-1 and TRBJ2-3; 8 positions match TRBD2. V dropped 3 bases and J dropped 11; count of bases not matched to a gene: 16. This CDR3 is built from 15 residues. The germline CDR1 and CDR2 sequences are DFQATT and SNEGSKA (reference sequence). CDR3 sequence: CSASDSGNPRLGQYF. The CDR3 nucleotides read TGCAGTGCTAGCGATAGCGGGAACCCTCGATTAGGGCAGTATTTT.

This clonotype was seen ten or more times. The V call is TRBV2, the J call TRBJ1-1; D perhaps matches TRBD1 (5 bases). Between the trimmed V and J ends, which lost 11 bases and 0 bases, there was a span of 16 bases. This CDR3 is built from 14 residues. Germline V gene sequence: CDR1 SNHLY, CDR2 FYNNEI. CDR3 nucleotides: TGTGCCCGCTCAGAAAGGGGCATGAACACTGAAGCTTTCTTT. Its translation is CARSERGMNTEAFF.

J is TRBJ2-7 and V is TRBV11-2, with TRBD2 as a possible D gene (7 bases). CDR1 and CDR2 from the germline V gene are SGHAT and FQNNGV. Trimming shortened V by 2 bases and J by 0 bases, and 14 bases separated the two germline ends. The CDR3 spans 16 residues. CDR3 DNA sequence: TGTGCCAGCAGCTTACGAAGCGGGACACCCTCCTACGAGCAGTACTTC. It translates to CASSLRSGTPSYEQYF.